The 31 T cell receptor beta chains listed next were all sequenced from one sample in a study of T cells in Graves' hyperthyroidism and ophthalmopathy. Amplification of TCR beta CDR3 regions used RNA as the template. The HTBI primer set was used in a first-round RT-PCR of the TCR CDR3. TCRdb processed the multiplex PCR reads anew with MiXCR; each CDR3 protein has one entry. The sample contains roughly 500,000 distinct CDR3 sequences, around 14% of which appear only once. Sequenced input: blood. These receptor sequences come from a woman in her twenties or thirties with Graves' hyperthyroidism that later progressed to Graves' ophthalmopathy.

This clonotype showed up many times. This sequence joins TRBV7-9 and TRBJ2-7; maybe TRBD2 (5 bases). The CDR3 spans 13 residues. The germline gives CDR1 SEHNR, CDR2 FQNEAQ (reference sequence). The germline V and J ends were trimmed by 5 bases and 3 bases, with 11 bases remaining between them. CDR3 DNA sequence: TGTGCCAGCAGCCCAAGGGAGAGCTACGAGCAGTACTTC. Protein: CASSPRESYEQYF. Filled out from reference TRBV7-9 and TRBJ2-7, the complete variable domain reads DTGVSQNPRHKITKRGQNVTFRCDPISEHNRLYWYRQTLGQGPEFLTYFQNEAQLEKSRLLSDRFSAERPKGSFSTLEIQRTEQGDSAMYLCASSPRESYEQYFGPGTRLTVT.

The CDR3 region is CASSLDSLGNYGYTF. DNA for the CDR3: TGTGCCAGCAGCCTGGACAGTCTAGGGAACTATGGCTACACCTTC. The V and J genes are TRBV7-8 and TRBJ1-2, with D perhaps TRBD1 (6 bases). Trimming removed 5 bases at V and 2 bases at J, with 15 bases between. This CDR3 contains 15 residues. Germline lookup yields CDR1 SGHVS and CDR2 FQNEAQ.

This sequence joins TRBV29-1 and TRBJ1-1; D is perhaps TRBD1 (6 bases). Trimming removed 2 bases at V and 5 bases at J, with 15 bases between. The germline gives CDR1 SQVTM, CDR2 ANQGSEA. The CDR3 consists of 14 residues. CDR3 bases: TGCAGCGTTGAATTACAGGGAAAGGGGACTGAAGCTTTCTTT. It encodes CSVELQGKGTEAFF.

In its sample, this clonotype was seen many times. This chain connects TRBV5-4 to TRBJ1-1, with TRBD1 as a possible D gene (5 bases). V lost 9 bases, J lost 8 bases, and 14 bases lay in between. Germline-derived CDR1 and CDR2 are SGHNT and YYREEE (reference sequence). The CDR3 loop spans 11 amino acids. This CDR3 is CATWRGGEAFF. The DNA of the CDR3 is TGTGCCACCTGGAGGGGTGGCGAAGCTTTCTTT.

For this clonotype: A read error is likely, as this CDR3 ends without the conserved phenylalanine or tryptophan. The chain is built from TRBV27 and TRBJ1-1; D uncertain. The CDR3 has 13 amino acids. V shed 2 bases and J shed 0 bases, with 4 bases lying between them. Germline assignment: CDR1 MNHEY and CDR2 SMNVEV (reference sequence). For the CDR3, the DNA is TGTGCCAGCAGTTTAAGCTTGAACACTGAAGCTTTCCTT. This codes for CASSLSLNTEAFL.

This clonotype was seen at least ten times. The V and J genes are TRBV15 and TRBJ2-1, with 7 nucleotides matching TRBD2. Unmatched junction bases numbered 4, after V lost 3 bases and J lost 5 bases. Germline CDR1 is LNHNV and CDR2 is YYDKDF (reference sequence). CDR3 length: 14 amino acids. CDR3 in DNA: TGTGCCACCAGCAGGACACGGGGGGACAATGAGCAGTTCTTC. It encodes CATSRTRGDNEQFF.

This clonotype was found many times. This sequence joins TRBV5-1 and TRBJ2-7, with D perhaps matching TRBD1 (6 bases). V was trimmed by 4 bases and J by 0 bases, leaving 14 bases between them. Looked up from germline, CDR1 is SGHRS and CDR2 is YFSETQ. The CDR3 consists of 15 residues. The CDR3 loop reads CASSTGTSYSYEQYF. The CDR3 nucleotides are TGCGCCAGCAGCACCGGGACATCCTACTCCTACGAGCAGTACTTC.

The chain recombines TRBV7-9 with TRBJ2-7; D is possibly TRBD2 (6 bases). Germline V lookup: CDR1 SEHNR, CDR2 FQNEAQ (reference sequence). This CDR3 spans 15 amino acids. V shed 3 bases and J shed 3 bases, with 15 bases lying between them. This CDR3 reads CASSFLRDSHYEQYF. For the CDR3, the DNA is TGTGCCAGCAGCTTTCTGAGGGACTCCCACTACGAGCAGTACTTC.

This clonotype was seen once. Relative to the germline gene, one junction end is altered; a read error may explain this. The chain is built from TRBV30 and TRBJ1-3; D remains ambiguous. This CDR3 region has 13 residues. From germline, CDR1 is GTSNPN and CDR2 SVGIG (reference sequence). The CDR3 loop reads CAWSVIDGNTVYF. The CDR3 DNA is TGTGCCTGGAGTGTAATCGATGGAAACACCGTATATTTT.

This clonotype appeared many times. The chain employs TRBV29-1 and TRBJ2-1; D remains ambiguous. Germline V lookup: CDR1 SQVTM, CDR2 ANQGSEA. The CDR3 loop spans 10 amino acids. The V and J ends lost 6 bases and 9 bases respectively, with 9 bases between them. CDR3 nucleotides: TGCAGCGTGGCACGAGGTGAGCAGTTCTTC. It specifies CSVARGEQFF.

Turning to this clonotype: A much more abundant neighbour one base away suggests this may be a read error. This chain connects TRBV5-1 to TRBJ2-2; D remains ambiguous. Germline lookup yields CDR1 SGHRS and CDR2 YFSETQ. The length of the CDR3 is 16 residues. The ends were cut back, 1 base at V and 6 bases at J, with 16 bases in the middle. CDR3 protein: CASSLSSTVGPGELFF. The DNA for the CDR3 is TGCGCCAGCAGCTTGTCCTCTACAGTAGGGCCCGGGGAGCTGTTTTTT.

This clonotype was observed a few times. The V and J genes are TRBV5-1 and TRBJ2-7; no clear D gene. CDR3 length: 13 residues. Trimming took off 5 bases at V and 0 bases at J, with 9 bases between the two ends. CDR1 and CDR2 (germline): SGHRS, YFSETQ. CDR3 sequence (DNA): TGCGCCAGCAGGTCCACATTCTCCTACGAGCAGTACTTC. Translated, it gives CASRSTFSYEQYF.

This chain uses TRBV5-1 with TRBJ2-1, with D uncertain. The V end was cut by 4 bases, the J end by 5 bases, with 10 bases between. Germline V gene lookup returns CDR1 SGHRS and CDR2 YFSETQ. The CDR3 runs 13 residues. This chain's CDR3 is CASSVDGNNEQFF. The CDR3 coding sequence is TGCGCCAGCAGCGTGGACGGAAACAATGAGCAGTTCTTC. The full variable domain, in which reference TRBV5-1 and TRBJ2-1 provide the parts outside the CDR3, is KAGVTQTPRYLIKTRGQQVTLSCSPISGHRSVSWYQQTPGQGLQFLFEYFSETQRNKGNFPGRFSGRQFSNSRSEMNVSTLELGDSALYLCASSVDGNNEQFFGPGTRLTVL.

There are many counts of this clonotype. The chain is built from TRBV28 and TRBJ1-5, with D possibly matching TRBD1 (5 bases). V dropped 2 bases and J dropped 7 bases, with 18 bases sitting between them. The germline CDR1 and CDR2 sequences are MDHEN and SYDVKM. CDR3 length: 16 amino acids. CDR3 residues: CASSLAGGQGGQPQHF. The DNA of the CDR3 is TGTGCCAGCAGTTTAGCCGGCGGGCAGGGCGGACAGCCCCAGCATTTT.

Comments on this clonotype: A read error may be the cause here, since a much bigger clone is one base away. The rearrangement uses TRBV20-1 and TRBJ1-1, with unresolved D. Germline V gene data show CDR1 as DFQATT and CDR2 as SNEGSKA (reference sequence). This CDR3 is built from 14 residues. The V end was cut by 0 bases, the J end by 7 bases, with 15 bases between. The CDR3 sequence is CSARDSPSSIEAFF. In DNA form, the CDR3 reads TGCAGTGCTAGAGATAGCCCTTCGAGCATTGAAGCTTTCTTT.

As to this clonotype: With a much larger clone just one base away, this may be a read error. The J gene is TRBJ2-1, the V gene TRBV5-1; D possibly corresponds to TRBD2 (6 bases). Germline V CDR1 and CDR2: SGHRS, YFSETQ. The CDR3 has 15 residues. The CDR3 is CAGSLWRGSYNEQFF. The CDR3 bases are TGTGCCGGCAGCTTGTGGAGGGGCTCCTACAATGAGCAGTTCTTC.

This clonotype has at least ten counts. The V gene is TRBV3-1, the J gene TRBJ1-4; D perhaps matches TRBD1 (5 bases). This CDR3 region has 15 residues. The V end was cut by 1 base, the J end by 3 bases, with 9 bases between. Germline-derived CDR1 and CDR2 are LGHDT and YNNKEL (reference sequence). The CDR3 protein is CASSQGRGANEKLFF. As DNA, the CDR3 is TGTGCCAGCAGCCAAGGCCGGGGCGCTAATGAAAAACTGTTTTTT.

This clonotype was recorded many times. V is TRBV6-1 and J is TRBJ1-5, with TRBD1 matching 7 bases. V trimming: 2 bases; J trimming: 5 bases; junction bases outside the gene matches: 3. CDR3 size: 14 residues. CDR1 and CDR2 from the germline V gene are MNHNS and SASEGT. This CDR3 reads CASSESTGDQPQHF. Here the CDR3 DNA reads TGTGCCAGCAGTGAATCAACAGGGGATCAGCCCCAGCATTTT.

The table lists this clonotype with many counts. J is TRBJ1-6 and V is TRBV12-3 or TRBV12-4; D possibly corresponds to TRBD1 (5 bases). Trimming shortened V by 1 base and J by 5 bases, and 9 bases separated the two germline ends. This CDR3 spans 15 amino acids. In DNA, the CDR3 is TGTGCCAGCAGTTTAGGTGGGGGGGATAATTCACCCCTCCACTTT. Translating gives CASSLGGGDNSPLHF.

This chain connects TRBV2 to TRBJ1-5; 11 nucleotides agree with TRBD1. The CDR3 has 15 residues. Germline V gene sequence: CDR1 SNHLY, CDR2 FYNNEI. Trimming removed 6 bases from V and 9 bases from J; junction bases left unmatched: 10. CDR3 amino acids: CASRPGQGGGSPQHF. CDR3 nucleotides: TGTGCCAGCAGACCGGGACAGGGGGGTGGATCGCCCCAGCATTTT.

This clonotype was observed many times. The chain couples TRBV11-3 to TRBJ2-5; 11 bases are a match to TRBD2. The CDR3 contains 14 residues. Losses at the gene ends were 5 bases for V and 5 bases for J; bases not matched to a gene: 4. Germline V gene data show CDR1 as SGHNT and CDR2 as YENEEA. CDR3 sequence reads: CASSPSSGRETQYF. In nucleotides, the CDR3 is TGTGCCAGCAGCCCATCTAGCGGGAGGGAGACCCAGTACTTC.

This clonotype came up many times. The chain links TRBV7-2 to TRBJ1-6, with 12 bases that match TRBD1. CDR1 SGHTA and CDR2 FQGNSA come from the germline V gene. CDR3 size: 18 residues. The ends lost 7 bases at V and 2 bases at J; junction bases unmatched: 9. The CDR3 DNA reads as TGTGCCAGCATCAATAGCGGGACAGGGGGCCCCTATAATTCACCCCTCCACTTT. Protein sequence: CASINSGTGGPYNSPLHF.

The table lists this clonotype with many counts. The CDR3 loop is CASSTGQGASSLSDTQYF. The CDR3 DNA follows: TGTGCCAGCAGCACCGGACAGGGGGCCTCGTCCCTTTCCGATACGCAGTATTTT. The rearrangement uses TRBV7-9 and TRBJ2-3; 11 positions agree with TRBD1. The CDR3 has 18 amino acids. Germline V CDR1 and CDR2: SEHNR, FQNEAQ (reference sequence). V was clipped by 5 bases and J by 6 bases; unmatched bases: 16.

At least ten counts were recorded for this clonotype. The chain carries TRBV14 and TRBJ2-5; 7 positions match TRBD1. Unmatched junction bases numbered 6, after V lost 3 bases and J lost 5 bases. The CDR3 sequence is 14 residues long. CDR1 is SGHDN, CDR2 FVKESK, per germline. The CDR3 bases are TGTGCCAGCAGCCATCGAGGGGGCGCTGAGACCCAGTACTTC. Encoded protein: CASSHRGGAETQYF.

This clonotype appeared many times. Compared with germline, one end of the junction differs, possibly owing to a read error. The chain combines TRBV28 with TRBJ1-6; no clear D gene. This CDR3 contains 13 residues. CDR1 is MDHEN and CDR2 is SYDVKM in the germline V gene. CDR3 sequence reads: CASSLSRNSPLHF. CDR3 coding DNA: TGTGCCAGCAGCTTATCCCGCAATTCACCCCTCCACTTT.

This clonotype was seen a handful of times. This chain uses TRBV7-2 with TRBJ2-7, with 8 bases identical to TRBD1. The ends lost 4 bases at V and 8 bases at J; junction bases unmatched: 10. The V gene's germline CDR1 is SGHTA and CDR2 FQGNSA. The CDR3 has 14 amino acids. CDR3 residues: CASSSGQGLAQQYF. Here the CDR3 DNA reads TGTGCCAGCAGCTCCGGACAGGGCTTAGCGCAGCAGTACTTC. The variable domain in full, with the rest retrieved from reference TRBV7-2 and TRBJ2-7, is GAGVSQSPSNKVTEKGKDVELRCDPISGHTALYWYRQSLGQGLEFLIYFQGNSAPDKSGLPSDRFSAERTGGSVSTLTIQRTQQEDSAVYLCASSSGQGLAQQYFGPGTRLTVT.

This clonotype was recorded at least ten times. The chain combines TRBV27 with TRBJ1-2; D possibly corresponds to TRBD1 (6 bases). Germline loops: CDR1 MNHEY, CDR2 SMNVEV (reference sequence). The CDR3 is made up of 13 amino acids. Trimming cost V 8 bases and J 4 bases, with 14 bases left between them. This CDR3 is CASSTGPFYGYTF. The CDR3 DNA follows: TGTGCCAGCTCGACAGGACCTTTCTATGGCTACACCTTC.

This clonotype has just a few counts. CDR3 loop: CASRGQGAESYEQYF. As DNA, the CDR3 is TGTGCCAGCAGGGGGCAGGGGGCCGAGTCCTACGAGCAGTACTTC. This chain joins TRBV28 and TRBJ2-7, with 8 bases that match TRBD1. Trimming cost V 6 bases and J 1 base; bases outside gene matches: 8. Germline V gene lookup returns CDR1 MDHEN and CDR2 SYDVKM. The CDR3 covers 15 residues.

Of note for this clonotype: This may be a read error, as it is one base from a much larger clone. V usage is TRBV3-1 and J usage is TRBJ2-5, with D unresolved. The V gene's germline CDR1 is LGHDT and CDR2 YNNKEL (reference sequence). This CDR3 contains 12 residues. CDR3 loop: CVSTPGQETQYF. DNA for the CDR3: TGTGTCAGCACCCCCGGTCAAGAGACCCAGTACTTC.

This clonotype was seen at least ten times. This rearrangement joins TRBV2 to TRBJ2-1, with 7 bases identical to TRBD2. Looked up from germline, CDR1 is SNHLY and CDR2 is FYNNEI. This CDR3 region has 15 residues. Trimming cost V 2 bases and J 3 bases; bases outside gene matches: 4. The CDR3 DNA follows: TGTGCCAGCAGTGAAAGTCTAGCGGACTACAATGAGCAGTTCTTC. Encoded protein: CASSESLADYNEQFF.

This clonotype has at least ten counts. The chain links TRBV2 to TRBJ2-2; TRBD1 aligns across 7 bases. The length of the CDR3 is 14 residues. V was pared by 2 bases and J by 3 bases, with 0 bases of the junction left unmatched. Germline values: CDR1 SNHLY, CDR2 FYNNEI. CDR3 nucleotide sequence: TGTGCCAGCAGTGAACAGGGGGACACCGGGGAGCTGTTTTTT. The encoded protein is CASSEQGDTGELFF.